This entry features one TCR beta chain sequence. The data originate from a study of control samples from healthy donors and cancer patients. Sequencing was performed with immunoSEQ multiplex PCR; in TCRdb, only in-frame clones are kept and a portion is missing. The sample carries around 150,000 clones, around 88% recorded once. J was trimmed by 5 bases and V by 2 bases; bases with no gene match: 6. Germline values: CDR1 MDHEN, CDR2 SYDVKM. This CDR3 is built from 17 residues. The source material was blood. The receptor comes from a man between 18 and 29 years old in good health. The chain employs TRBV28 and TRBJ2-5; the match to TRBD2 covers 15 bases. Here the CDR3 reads CASSLPGLAGGPETQYF. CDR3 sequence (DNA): TGTGCCAGCAGTTTACCAGGACTAGCGGGGGGGCCGGAGACCCAGTACTTC.